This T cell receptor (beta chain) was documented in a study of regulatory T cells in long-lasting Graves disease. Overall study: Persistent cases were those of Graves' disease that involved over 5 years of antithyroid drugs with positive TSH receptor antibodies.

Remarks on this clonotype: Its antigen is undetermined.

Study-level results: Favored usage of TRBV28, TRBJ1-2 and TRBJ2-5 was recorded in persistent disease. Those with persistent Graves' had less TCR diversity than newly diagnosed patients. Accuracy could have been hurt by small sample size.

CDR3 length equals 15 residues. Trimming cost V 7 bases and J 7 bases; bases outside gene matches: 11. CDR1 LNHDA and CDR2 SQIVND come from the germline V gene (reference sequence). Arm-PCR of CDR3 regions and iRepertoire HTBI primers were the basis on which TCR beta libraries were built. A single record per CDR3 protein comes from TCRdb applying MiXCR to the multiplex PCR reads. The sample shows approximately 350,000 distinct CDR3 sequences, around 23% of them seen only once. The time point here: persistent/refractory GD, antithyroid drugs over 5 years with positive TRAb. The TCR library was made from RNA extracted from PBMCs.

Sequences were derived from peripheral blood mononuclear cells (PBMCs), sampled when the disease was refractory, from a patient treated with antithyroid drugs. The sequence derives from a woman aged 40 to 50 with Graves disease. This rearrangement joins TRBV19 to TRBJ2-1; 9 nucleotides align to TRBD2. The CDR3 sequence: CASNGGRAIWNEQFF. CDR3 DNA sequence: TGTGCCAGTAATGGCGGGAGGGCCATTTGGAATGAGCAGTTCTTC.